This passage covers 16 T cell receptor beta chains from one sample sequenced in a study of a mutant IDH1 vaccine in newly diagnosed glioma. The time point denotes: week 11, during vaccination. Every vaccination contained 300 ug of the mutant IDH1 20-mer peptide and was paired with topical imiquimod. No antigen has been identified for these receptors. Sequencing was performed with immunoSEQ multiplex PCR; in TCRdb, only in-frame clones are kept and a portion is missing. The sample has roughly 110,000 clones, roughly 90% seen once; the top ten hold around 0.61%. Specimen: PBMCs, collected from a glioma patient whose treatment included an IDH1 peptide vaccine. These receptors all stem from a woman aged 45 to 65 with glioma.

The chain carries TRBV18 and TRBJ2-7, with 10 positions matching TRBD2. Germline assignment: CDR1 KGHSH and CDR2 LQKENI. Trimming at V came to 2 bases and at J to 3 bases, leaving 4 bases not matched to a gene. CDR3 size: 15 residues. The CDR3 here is CASSPGRTSGYEQYF. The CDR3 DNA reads TGTGCCAGCTCACCAGGCAGGACTAGCGGCTACGAGCAGTACTTC.

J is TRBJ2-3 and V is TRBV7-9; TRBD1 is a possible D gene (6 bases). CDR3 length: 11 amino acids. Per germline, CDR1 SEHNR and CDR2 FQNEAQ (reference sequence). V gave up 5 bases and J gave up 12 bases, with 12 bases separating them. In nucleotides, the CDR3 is TGTGCCAGCAGCGTTCCGGGACATCAGTATTTT. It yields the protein CASSVPGHQYF.

In nucleotides, the CDR3 is TGTGCCAGTAGTAATCTAGCGGGCTCCTACAATGAGCAGTTCTTC. As protein: CASSNLAGSYNEQFF. V usage is TRBV19 and J usage is TRBJ2-1, with 8 bases matching TRBD2. V was clipped by 4 bases and J by 0 bases; unmatched bases: 2. The CDR3 is 15 amino acids. CDR1 LNHDA and CDR2 SQIVND come from the germline V gene (reference sequence). The full variable domain, completed using reference TRBV19 and TRBJ2-1, is DGGITQSPKYLFRKEGQNVTLSCEQNLNHDAMYWYRQDPGQGLRLIYYSQIVNDFQKGDIAEGYSVSREKKESFPLTVTSAQKNPTAFYLCASSNLAGSYNEQFFGPGTRLTVL.

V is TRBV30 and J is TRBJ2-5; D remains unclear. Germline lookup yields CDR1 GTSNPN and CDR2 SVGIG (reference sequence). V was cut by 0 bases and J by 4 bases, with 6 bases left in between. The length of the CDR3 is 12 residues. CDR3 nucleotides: TGTGCCTGGAGTGTCGCGCGAGAGACCCAGTACTTC. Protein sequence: CAWSVARETQYF.

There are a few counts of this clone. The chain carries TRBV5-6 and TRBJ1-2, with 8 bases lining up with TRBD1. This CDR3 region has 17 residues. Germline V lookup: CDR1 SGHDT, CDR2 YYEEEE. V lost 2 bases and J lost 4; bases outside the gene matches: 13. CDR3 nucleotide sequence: TGTGCCAGCAGCTTTACCCCTACAGGGGGAGGTTCCTATGGCTACACCTTC. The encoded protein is CASSFTPTGGGSYGYTF.

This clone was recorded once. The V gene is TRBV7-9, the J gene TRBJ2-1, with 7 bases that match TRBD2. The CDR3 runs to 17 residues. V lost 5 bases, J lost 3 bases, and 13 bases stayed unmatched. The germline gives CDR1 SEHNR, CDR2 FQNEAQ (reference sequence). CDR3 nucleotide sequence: TGTGCCAGCAGCCCTCGTCTGTGGGAGGGGCTCTACAATGAGCAGTTCTTC. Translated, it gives CASSPRLWEGLYNEQFF. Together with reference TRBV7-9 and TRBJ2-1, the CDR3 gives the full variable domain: DTGVSQNPRHKITKRGQNVTFRCDPISEHNRLYWYRQTLGQGPEFLTYFQNEAQLEKSRLLSDRFSAERPKGSFSTLEIQRTEQGDSAMYLCASSPRLWEGLYNEQFFGPGTRLTVL.

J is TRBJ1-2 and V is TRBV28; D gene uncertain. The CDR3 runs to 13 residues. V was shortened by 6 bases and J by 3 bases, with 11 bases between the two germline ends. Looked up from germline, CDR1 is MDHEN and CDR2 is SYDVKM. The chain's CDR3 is CASRQRPDYGYTF. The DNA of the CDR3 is TGTGCCAGCAGACAACGGCCAGACTATGGCTACACCTTC.

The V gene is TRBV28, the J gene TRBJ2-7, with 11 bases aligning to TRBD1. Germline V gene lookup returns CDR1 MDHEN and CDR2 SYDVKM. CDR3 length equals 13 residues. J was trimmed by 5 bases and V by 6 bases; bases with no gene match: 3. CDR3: CASRWTGGDEQYF. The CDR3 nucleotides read TGTGCCAGCAGGTGGACAGGGGGCGACGAGCAGTACTTC.

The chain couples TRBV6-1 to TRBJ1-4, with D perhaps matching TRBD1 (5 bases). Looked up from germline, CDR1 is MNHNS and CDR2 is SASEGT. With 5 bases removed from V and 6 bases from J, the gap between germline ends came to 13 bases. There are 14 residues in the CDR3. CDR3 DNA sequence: TGTGCCAGCAGTATCGGGGGAGGGGATGAAAAACTGTTTTTT. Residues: CASSIGGGDEKLFF.

The CDR3 here is CAWSPRGSSYNSPLHF. The CDR3, as DNA: TGTGCCTGGAGTCCCCGCGGGAGCTCCTATAATTCACCCCTCCACTTT. The chain recombines TRBV30 with TRBJ1-6; D call uncertain. The CDR3 runs to 16 residues. In germline, CDR1 is GTSNPN, CDR2 SVGIG (reference sequence). With 2 bases removed from V and 0 bases from J, the gap between germline ends came to 11 bases.

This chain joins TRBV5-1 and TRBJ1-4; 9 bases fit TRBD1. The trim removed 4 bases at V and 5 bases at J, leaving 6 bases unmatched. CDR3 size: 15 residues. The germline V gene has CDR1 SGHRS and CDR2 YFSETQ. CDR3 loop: CASSTGDRDNEKLFF. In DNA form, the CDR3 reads TGCGCCAGCAGCACCGGGGACAGGGACAATGAAAAACTGTTTTTT.

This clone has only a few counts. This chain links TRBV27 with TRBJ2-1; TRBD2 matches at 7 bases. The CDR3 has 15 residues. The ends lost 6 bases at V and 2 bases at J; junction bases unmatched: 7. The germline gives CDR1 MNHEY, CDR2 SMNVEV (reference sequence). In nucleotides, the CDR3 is TGTGCCAGCAGGCCTACTAGCGAGCCCTACAATGAGCAGTTCTTC. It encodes CASRPTSEPYNEQFF.

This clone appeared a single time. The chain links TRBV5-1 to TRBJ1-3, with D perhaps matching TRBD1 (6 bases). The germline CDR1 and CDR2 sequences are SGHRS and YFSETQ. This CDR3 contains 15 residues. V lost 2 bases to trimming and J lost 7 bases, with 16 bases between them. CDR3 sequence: CASSFDSGAQNTIYF. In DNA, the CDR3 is TGCGCCAGCAGCTTTGATTCAGGGGCGCAGAACACCATATATTTT.

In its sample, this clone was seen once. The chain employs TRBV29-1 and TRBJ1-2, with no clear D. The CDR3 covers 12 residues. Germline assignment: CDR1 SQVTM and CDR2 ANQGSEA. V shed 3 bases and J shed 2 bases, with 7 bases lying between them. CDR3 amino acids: CSVDWQNYGYTF. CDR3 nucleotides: TGCAGCGTTGACTGGCAGAACTATGGCTACACCTTC. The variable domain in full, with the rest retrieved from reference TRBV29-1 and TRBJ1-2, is SAVISQKPSRDICQRGTSLTIQCQVDSQVTMMFWYRQQPGQSLTLIATANQGSEATYESGFVIDKFPISRPNLTFSTLTVSNMSPEDSSIYLCSVDWQNYGYTFGSGTRLTVV.

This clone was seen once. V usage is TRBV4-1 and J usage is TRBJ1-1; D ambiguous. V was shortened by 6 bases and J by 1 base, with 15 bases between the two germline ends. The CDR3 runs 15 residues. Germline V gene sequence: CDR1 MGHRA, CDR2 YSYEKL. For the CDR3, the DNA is TGCGCCAGCAGTGTGAATTATCGGGGGAACACTGAAGCTTTCTTT. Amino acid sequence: CASSVNYRGNTEAFF.

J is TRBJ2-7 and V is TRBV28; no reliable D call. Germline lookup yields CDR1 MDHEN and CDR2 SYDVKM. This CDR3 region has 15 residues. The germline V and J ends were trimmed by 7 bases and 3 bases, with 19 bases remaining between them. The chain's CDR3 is CASTPGDRWFYEQYF. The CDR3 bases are TGTGCCAGCACCCCAGGCGATAGGTGGTTCTACGAGCAGTACTTC. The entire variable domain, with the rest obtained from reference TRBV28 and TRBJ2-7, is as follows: DVKVTQSSRYLVKRTGEKVFLECVQDMDHENMFWYRQDPGLGLRLIYFSYDVKMKEKGDIPEGYSVSREKKERFSLILESASTNQTSMYLCASTPGDRWFYEQYFGPGTRLTVT.